This TCR beta chain appears in the sequencing data of a study of a mutant IDH1 vaccine in newly diagnosed glioma. Study-level background: Patients underwent eight vaccinations, which took place in weeks 1, 3, 5, 7, 11, 15, 19 and 23. Study-level points and caveats: Whatever changes occurred in top peripheral T cell clonotypes seemed unrelated to pseudoprogression.

Method: immunoSEQ multiplex PCR; TCRdb's copy keeps in-frame clones and lacks some. The sample has about 60,000 clones, over 80% seen once. V trimming: 4 bases; J trimming: 1 base; junction bases outside the gene matches: 2. The V gene's germline CDR1 is SNHLY and CDR2 FYNNEI. The CDR3 is made up of 14 amino acids. The time point: week 23, last vaccination. With topical imiquimod, each dose of the vaccine consisted of 300 ug of mutant IDH1 20-mer peptide. With respect to this clone: Its antigen is still unknown.

The TCR originated in a man aged 35-49 years with glioma. The source was PBMCs, collected from a glioma patient whose treatment included an IDH1 peptide vaccine. The chain uses TRBV2 and TRBJ2-5; TRBD1 matches at 8 bases. The CDR3 loop is CASSGDRSQETQYF. CDR3 nucleotides: TGTGCCAGCAGTGGGGACAGGTCCCAAGAGACCCAGTACTTC.